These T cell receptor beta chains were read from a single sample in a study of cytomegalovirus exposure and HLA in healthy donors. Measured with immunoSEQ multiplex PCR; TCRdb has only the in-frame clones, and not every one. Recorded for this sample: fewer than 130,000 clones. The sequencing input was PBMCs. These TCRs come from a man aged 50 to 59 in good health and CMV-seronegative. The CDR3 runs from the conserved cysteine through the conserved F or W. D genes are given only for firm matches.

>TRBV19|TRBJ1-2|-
CASSIDREGNYGYTF
TGTGCCAGTAGTATAGACCGGGAGGGGAACTATGGCTACACCTTC
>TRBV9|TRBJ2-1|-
CASSAKSSYNEQFF
TGTGCCAGCAGCGCTAAGAGCTCCTACAATGAGCAGTTCTTC
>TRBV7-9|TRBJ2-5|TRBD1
CASSLPGGLFETQYF
TGTGCCAGCAGCTTACCAGGGGGCTTGTTTGAGACCCAGTACTTC
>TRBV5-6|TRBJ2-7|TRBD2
CASSLGLAGGGRYEQYF
TGTGCCAGCAGCTTGGGACTAGCGGGAGGAGGTAGATACGAGCAGTACTTC
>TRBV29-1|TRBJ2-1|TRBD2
CSIPRVRTVRGGLGEQFF
TGCAGCATACCCAGGGTTAGGACCGTGCGGGGGGGCCTCGGTGAGCAGTTCTTC
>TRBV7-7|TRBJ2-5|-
CASSSSIGTQYF
TGTGCTAGCAGCTCCTCGATCGGGACCCAGTACTTC
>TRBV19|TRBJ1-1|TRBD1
CASRPGTGAPGNTEAFF
TGTGCCAGCCGTCCCGGGACAGGGGCGCCCGGGAACACTGAAGCTTTCTTT
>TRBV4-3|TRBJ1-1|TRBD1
CASSQGGDRVNTEAFF
TGCGCCAGCAGCCAAGGAGGGGACAGGGTGAACACTGAAGCTTTCTTT
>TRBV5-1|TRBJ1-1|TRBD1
CASSNTGAGYGTEAFF
TGCGCCAGCAGCAATACAGGGGCGGGGTACGGCACTGAAGCTTTCTTT
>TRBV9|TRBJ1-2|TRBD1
CASSALQGGYGYTF
TGTGCCAGCAGCGCATTACAGGGGGGCTATGGCTACACCTTC
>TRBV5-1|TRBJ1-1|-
CASSGAGGTEAFF
TGCGCCAGCAGCGGGGCGGGGGGAACTGAAGCTTTCTTT
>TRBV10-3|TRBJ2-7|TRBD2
CAISGLAGGGLEQYF
TGTGCCATCAGTGGTCTAGCGGGGGGAGGTCTCGAGCAGTACTTC
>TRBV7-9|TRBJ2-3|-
CASSSDRGTDTQYF
TGTGCCAGCAGCTCCGACAGAGGCACAGATACGCAGTATTTT
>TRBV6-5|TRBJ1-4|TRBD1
CASSYLRQGPGEKLFF
TGTGCCAGCAGTTATCTCAGACAGGGGCCGGGTGAAAAACTGTTTTTT
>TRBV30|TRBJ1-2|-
CAWRGKGQPYGYTF
TGTGCCTGGAGGGGAAAGGGGCAGCCCTATGGCTACACCTTC
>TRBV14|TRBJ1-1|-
CASRQDGNTEAFF
TGTGCCAGCAGACAGGACGGGAACACTGAAGCTTTCTTT
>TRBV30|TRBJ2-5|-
CACGSALAGTQYF
TGTGCCTGCGGCTCCGCCCTGGCGGGGACCCAGTACTTC
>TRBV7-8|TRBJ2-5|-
CASSLGGLQGGSAETQYF
TGTGCCAGCAGCTTAGGTGGCTTACAGGGAGGGTCGGCAGAGACCCAGTACTTC
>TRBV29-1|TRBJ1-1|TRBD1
CSVRQGGVGTEAFF
TGCAGCGTTAGACAGGGAGGTGTCGGCACTGAAGCTTTCTTT
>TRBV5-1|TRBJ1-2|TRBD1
CASSLRDRTSYGYTF
TGCGCCAGCAGCTTACGGGACAGGACTTCCTATGGCTACACCTTC
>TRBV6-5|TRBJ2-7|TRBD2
CASSYGGLAGGYEQYF
TGTGCCAGCAGTTACGGGGGACTAGCGGGAGGGTACGAGCAGTACTTC
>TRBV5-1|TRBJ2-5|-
CASSSGGSGETQYF
TGCGCCAGCAGCTCTGGTGGCAGTGGAGAGACCCAGTACTTC
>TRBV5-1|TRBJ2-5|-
CASSLEVGGRQETQYF
TGCGCCAGCAGCTTGGAGGTCGGGGGGCGGCAAGAGACCCAGTACTTC
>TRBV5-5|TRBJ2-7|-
CASSFESGPQYF
TGTGCCAGCAGCTTTGAAAGCGGGCCTCAGTACTTC
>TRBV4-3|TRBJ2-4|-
CASSSIGGEAKNIQYF
TGCGCCAGCAGCTCCATCGGCGGGGAGGCCAAAAACATTCAGTACTTC
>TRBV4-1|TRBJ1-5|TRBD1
CASSQDPPQGQANQPQHF
TGCGCCAGCAGCCAAGATCCCCCCCAGGGACAGGCTAATCAGCCCCAGCATTTT
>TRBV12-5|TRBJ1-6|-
CASGLAYQGIAPLHF
TGTGCTAGTGGTTTGGCGTACCAGGGGATAGCACCCCTCCACTTT
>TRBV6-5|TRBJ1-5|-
CASSSNWNQPQHF
TGTGCCAGCAGTTCAAACTGGAATCAGCCCCAGCATTTT
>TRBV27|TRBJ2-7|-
CASRKGIPSYEQYF
TGTGCCAGCAGGAAGGGGATACCATCCTACGAGCAGTACTTC
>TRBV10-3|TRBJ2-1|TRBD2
CAISELSGGPYNEQFF
TGTGCCATCAGTGAGTTGAGCGGGGGGCCCTACAATGAGCAGTTCTTC
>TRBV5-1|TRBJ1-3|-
CASSSEGGNTIYF
TGCGCCAGCAGCTCCGAGGGAGGAAACACCATATATTTT
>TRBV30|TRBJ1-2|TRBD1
CAWRKDRGVGYTF
TGTGCCTGGAGGAAGGACAGGGGTGTTGGCTACACCTTC
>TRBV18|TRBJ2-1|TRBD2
CASSQTSGGMNEQFF
TGTGCCAGCTCCCAAACTAGCGGGGGGATGAATGAGCAGTTCTTC
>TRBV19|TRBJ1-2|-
CASSEQRDYGYTF
TGTGCCAGTAGTGAACAGAGAGACTATGGCTACACCTTC
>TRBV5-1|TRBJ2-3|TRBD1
CASSLGTATDTQYF
TGCGCCAGCAGCTTAGGGACAGCCACAGATACGCAGTATTTT
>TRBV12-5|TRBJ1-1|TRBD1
CASAITGGLNTEAFF
TGTGCTAGTGCTATAACAGGGGGCCTGAACACTGAAGCTTTCTTT
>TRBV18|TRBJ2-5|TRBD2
CASSPLGGSGETQYF
TGTGCCAGCTCACCCCTGGGGGGGAGTGGTGAGACCCAGTACTTC
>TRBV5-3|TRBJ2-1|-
CARSPNRSGLYNEQFF
TGTGCCAGAAGCCCCAACCGGAGCGGCCTCTACAATGAGCAGTTCTTC
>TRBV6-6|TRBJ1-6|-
CASSFHRDSTNSPLHF
TGTGCCAGCAGTTTCCACCGAGACAGCACAAATTCACCCCTCCACTTT
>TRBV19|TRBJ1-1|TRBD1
CASSIAGGKANTEAFF
TGTGCCAGTAGTATTGCAGGGGGCAAGGCAAACACTGAAGCTTTCTTT
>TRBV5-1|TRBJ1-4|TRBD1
CASSLKQGEEKLFF
TGCGCCAGCAGCTTGAAACAGGGGGAGGAAAAACTGTTTTTT